The 8 T cell receptor beta chains listed next were all sequenced from one sample in a study of blood T cell repertoires in COVID-19. Some clones are missing from TCRdb's copy, which holds only in-frame ones; the method was immunoSEQ multiplex PCR. The table includes some 250,000 clones, roughly 90% detected once. The sequencing input was PBMCs or T cells enriched from blood (not recorded which). The receptor source for this set is a woman younger than 45 with acute COVID-19.

The V and J genes are TRBV12-5 and TRBJ2-5, with TRBD2 as a possible D gene (7 bases). The CDR3 is 16 amino acids. Germline CDR1 LGHNT, CDR2 FRNRAP. V lost 0 bases and J lost 2, with 13 bases in between. The CDR3, as DNA: TGTGCTAGTGGTTTGGTAGGGCGGGGGCCACAAGAGACCCAGTACTTC. This gives the protein CASGLVGRGPQETQYF.

The chain couples TRBV10-3 to TRBJ2-7; 9 bases align to TRBD1. The CDR3 sequence is 13 residues long. CDR1 is ENHRY, CDR2 SYGVKD, per germline. Germline trimming cut 10 bases from V and 3 bases from J; bases unmatched to any gene: 7. Here the CDR3 reads CATQGQGDYEQYF. CDR3 DNA sequence: TGTGCCACTCAGGGACAGGGAGACTACGAGCAGTACTTC.

The chain links TRBV4-1 to TRBJ1-1; maybe TRBD1 (6 bases). This CDR3 region has 13 residues. V lost 1 base to trimming and J lost 8 bases, with 11 bases between them. Looked up from germline, CDR1 is MGHRA and CDR2 is YSYEKL. The CDR3 region has the DNA TGCGCCAGCAGCCAAGCCCGTGACAGGGAAGCTTTCTTT. Translation: CASSQARDREAFF.

The chain employs TRBV7-2 and TRBJ2-5; TRBD2 matches at 11 bases. Trimming took 1 base from V and 5 from J; bases not matched to a gene: 3. Germline V lookup: CDR1 SGHTA, CDR2 FQGNSA. CDR3 length equals 15 residues. The CDR3 sequence is CASSLGWTSGETQYF. Here the CDR3 DNA reads TGTGCCAGCAGCTTAGGATGGACTAGCGGGGAGACCCAGTACTTC.

The J gene is TRBJ2-7, the V gene TRBV9; 8 nucleotides line up with TRBD1. Germline trimming cut 3 bases from V and 2 bases from J; bases unmatched to any gene: 7. Germline V gene sequence: CDR1 SGDLS, CDR2 YYNGEE. This CDR3 has 15 amino acids. The DNA of the CDR3 is TGTGCCAGCAGCGCTCGCGGACAGGGCCCCTACGAGCAGTACTTC. Protein product: CASSARGQGPYEQYF.

The chain links TRBV19 to TRBJ1-5, with 9 positions matching TRBD1. The CDR3 length is 14 residues. CDR1 and CDR2 (germline): LNHDA, SQIVND (reference sequence). J was trimmed by 5 bases and V by 8 bases; bases with no gene match: 7. The CDR3 sequence is CASAGTGKDQPQHF. CDR3 bases: TGTGCCAGTGCCGGGACAGGGAAAGATCAGCCCCAGCATTTT. The whole variable domain, filled in from reference TRBV19 and TRBJ1-5, reads DGGITQSPKYLFRKEGQNVTLSCEQNLNHDAMYWYRQDPGQGLRLIYYSQIVNDFQKGDIAEGYSVSREKKESFPLTVTSAQKNPTAFYLCASAGTGKDQPQHFGDGTRLSIL.

CDR3 sequence reads: CASSLATLAGGTDTQYF. CDR3 coding DNA: TGTGCCAGCAGCTTGGCCACGCTAGCGGGGGGCACAGATACGCAGTATTTT. This chain uses TRBV5-8 with TRBJ2-3; TRBD2 matches at 10 bases. The CDR3 is 17 amino acids. The V segment lost 0 bases and the J segment 1 base; nucleotides outside the gene matches: 5. Germline V gene data show CDR1 as SGHTS and CDR2 as YDEGEE. The entire variable domain, with the rest obtained from reference TRBV5-8 and TRBJ2-3, is as follows: EAGVTQSPTHLIKTRGQQATLRCSPISGHTSVYWYQQALGLGLQFLLWYDEGEERNRGNFPPRFSGRQFPNYSSELNVNALELEDSALYLCASSLATLAGGTDTQYFGPGTRLTVL.

DNA for the CDR3: TGTGCCAGCAGCCGTGGGGAGGGGTTCACAGATACGCAGTATTTT. Amino acid sequence: CASSRGEGFTDTQYF. The chain employs TRBV7-8 and TRBJ2-3, with 7 bases identical to TRBD2. Germline-derived CDR1 and CDR2 are SGHVS and FQNEAQ. This CDR3 region has 15 residues. V lost 5 bases and J lost 2; bases outside the gene matches: 7.